These T cell receptor beta chains were read from a single sample in a study of T cell responses to AZD1222 COVID-19 vaccine. The data were produced by immunoSEQ multiplex PCR, yet TCRdb's version contains in-frame clones alone and is incomplete. This table has around 110,000 clones, roughly 84% appearing once. Source: peripheral blood, taken on day 0 of AZD1222 vaccination. The source of these receptors is an adult in good health. Each CDR3 is given with its conserved first and last residue. A D gene is named only where the DNA matches it firmly. Some rows mark clone size as missing; the rest say once, few, many or name a class of expanded clone.

CDR3 DNA: TGTGCCAGCATTCCCGGGGGGGCGTCCGGGGAGCTGTTTTTT
CDR3 protein: CASIPGGASGELFF
V gene: TRBV28
D gene: TRBD2
J gene: TRBJ2-2
clone size: .

CDR3 DNA: TGTGCCAGCAGTGAAAATGGTTCACCCCTCCACTTT
CDR3 protein: CASSENGSPLHF
V gene: TRBV6-1
D gene: .
J gene: TRBJ1-6
clone size: .

CDR3 DNA: TGTGCCAGCAGCCTGAAGCAATACGAGCAGTACTTC
CDR3 protein: CASSLKQYEQYF
V gene: TRBV3-1/TRBV3-2
D gene: .
J gene: TRBJ2-7
clone size: .

CDR3 DNA: TGTGCCAGCAGTCTGGGAACAGATAATCAGCCCCAGCATTTT
CDR3 protein: CASSLGTDNQPQHF
V gene: TRBV2
D gene: .
J gene: TRBJ1-5
clone size: few

CDR3 DNA: TGTGCCAGCAGCTCGGCCGCGAGGAAACTGTTTTTT
CDR3 protein: CASSSAARKLFF
V gene: TRBV7-9
D gene: .
J gene: TRBJ1-4
clone size: .

CDR3 DNA: TGCAGCGCCGCCGAGGACAGTAATCAGCCCCAGCATTTT
CDR3 protein: CSAAEDSNQPQHF
V gene: TRBV29-1
D gene: .
J gene: TRBJ1-5
clone size: .

CDR3 DNA: TGTGCCATCAGTGAAACAGAGAACAATCAGCCCCAGCATTTT
CDR3 protein: CAISETENNQPQHF
V gene: TRBV10-3
D gene: .
J gene: TRBJ1-5
clone size: .

CDR3 DNA: TGTGCCAGTAGTATTGGTTCCTGGAACACTGAAGCTTTCTTT
CDR3 protein: CASSIGSWNTEAFF
V gene: TRBV19
D gene: .
J gene: TRBJ1-1
clone size: .

CDR3 DNA: TGTGCCAGCAGTTCTTACCTGGGAGGAGGGCAGCCCCAGCATTTT
CDR3 protein: CASSSYLGGGQPQHF
V gene: TRBV27
D gene: .
J gene: TRBJ1-5
clone size: once

CDR3 DNA: TGTGCCAGCAGCCCCAGGAGTAGCGGGAGAGGACAAGAGACCCAGTACTTC
CDR3 protein: CASSPRSSGRGQETQYF
V gene: TRBV3-1/TRBV3-2
D gene: TRBD2
J gene: TRBJ2-5
clone size: .

CDR3 DNA: TGTGCCAGCAGCTACAGCATGGTGAACACTGAAGCTTTCTTT
CDR3 protein: CASSYSMVNTEAFF
V gene: TRBV7-2
D gene: .
J gene: TRBJ1-1
clone size: .

CDR3 DNA: TGCGCCAGCAGCTTGGCCCCAGATTCGAAGCAGTTCTTC
CDR3 protein: CASSLAPDSKQFF
V gene: TRBV5-1
D gene: .
J gene: TRBJ2-1
clone size: few

CDR3 DNA: TGTGCCAGCAGCGTAGGAGGCAGATCTACTTACGAGCAGTACTTC
CDR3 protein: CASSVGGRSTYEQYF
V gene: TRBV9
D gene: .
J gene: TRBJ2-7
clone size: .

CDR3 DNA: TGTGCCAGCTCACCTCCCGGGGCCTGGGAGGAGACCCAGTACTTC
CDR3 protein: CASSPPGAWEETQYF
V gene: TRBV18
D gene: .
J gene: TRBJ2-5
clone size: .

CDR3 DNA: TGTGCCAGCAGCCTAGCGGGGTTCTACGAGCAGTACTTC
CDR3 protein: CASSLAGFYEQYF
V gene: TRBV5-5
D gene: TRBD2
J gene: TRBJ2-7
clone size: .

CDR3 DNA: TGTGCCAGCAGCTTAACTCCGGGAACAGATACGCAGTATTTT
CDR3 protein: CASSLTPGTDTQYF
V gene: TRBV7-3
D gene: .
J gene: TRBJ2-3
clone size: once

CDR3 DNA: TGTGCCAGCAGCGTAGTTCCGGCCGGGAAAAGGGACACTGAAGCTTTCTTT
CDR3 protein: CASSVVPAGKRDTEAFF
V gene: TRBV9
D gene: .
J gene: TRBJ1-1
clone size: .

CDR3 DNA: TGTGCCACCAGCAGCCTAAAGGGGGATTCTGGAAACACCATATATTTT
CDR3 protein: CATSSLKGDSGNTIYF
V gene: TRBV15
D gene: .
J gene: TRBJ1-3
clone size: .

CDR3 DNA: TGTGCCAGCAGCCCGACAGGGAACACTGAAGCTTTCTTT
CDR3 protein: CASSPTGNTEAFF
V gene: TRBV3-1/TRBV3-2
D gene: .
J gene: TRBJ1-1
clone size: once

CDR3 DNA: TGTGCCAGCAGTTACGACAGGTCCGGAAACACCATATATTTT
CDR3 protein: CASSYDRSGNTIYF
V gene: TRBV2
D gene: .
J gene: TRBJ1-3
clone size: .

CDR3 DNA: TGTGCCAGCAGTGAACCGGGACAGGGGATTAATTCACCCCTCCACTTT
CDR3 protein: CASSEPGQGINSPLHF
V gene: TRBV6-1
D gene: TRBD1
J gene: TRBJ1-6
clone size: .

CDR3 DNA: TGTGCCAGCAGCTGGGACAGGGGCGGAGGCTACACCTTC
CDR3 protein: CASSWDRGGGYTF
V gene: TRBV6-6
D gene: TRBD1
J gene: TRBJ1-2
clone size: .

CDR3 DNA: TGTGCCAGCAGCCCTACAGGGTACACTGAAGCTTTCTTT
CDR3 protein: CASSPTGYTEAFF
V gene: TRBV11-2
D gene: .
J gene: TRBJ1-1
clone size: .

CDR3 DNA: TGTGCCAGCAGCGTGTGGGGGGACACCGGGGAGCTGTTTTTT
CDR3 protein: CASSVWGDTGELFF
V gene: TRBV7-8
D gene: .
J gene: TRBJ2-2
clone size: .

CDR3 DNA: TGCAGCGTTGTCCTACTAGGACGGAGCTACGAGCAGTACTTC
CDR3 protein: CSVVLLGRSYEQYF
V gene: TRBV29-1
D gene: .
J gene: TRBJ2-7
clone size: .

CDR3 DNA: TGTGCCAGCAGCCAAGCAAACAGCAATTCACCCCTCCACTTT
CDR3 protein: CASSQANSNSPLHF
V gene: TRBV3-1/TRBV3-2
D gene: .
J gene: TRBJ1-6
clone size: .

CDR3 DNA: TGTGCCAGCAGCTCCTTCCCCGTGGCGTCGAACACCGGGGAGCTGTTTTTT
CDR3 protein: CASSSFPVASNTGELFF
V gene: TRBV5-5
D gene: .
J gene: TRBJ2-2
clone size: .

CDR3 DNA: TGTGCCAGCACCCTCGGGGTGGGATATGGCTACACCTTC
CDR3 protein: CASTLGVGYGYTF
V gene: TRBV6-5
D gene: .
J gene: TRBJ1-2
clone size: .

CDR3 DNA: TGTGCCAGCAGCTTGGTCCGATACACTGAAGCTTTCTTT
CDR3 protein: CASSLVRYTEAFF
V gene: TRBV5-5
D gene: .
J gene: TRBJ1-1
clone size: .

CDR3 DNA: TGTGCCAGCAGCCAAGTCGGTCCGGTCGGTCAGCAGTTCTTC
CDR3 protein: CASSQVGPVGQQFF
V gene: TRBV3-1/TRBV3-2
D gene: .
J gene: TRBJ2-1
clone size: .

CDR3 DNA: TGCGCCAGCAGCCAAGCATGGGACAGGGCCCAAGAGACCCAGTACTTC
CDR3 protein: CASSQAWDRAQETQYF
V gene: TRBV4-1
D gene: TRBD1
J gene: TRBJ2-5
clone size: few

CDR3 DNA: TGCGCCAGCAGCCCAGGATGGAGCGGGGGGGCCGAGGGAGAGACCCAGTACTTC
CDR3 protein: CASSPGWSGGAEGETQYF
V gene: TRBV5-1
D gene: TRBD2
J gene: TRBJ2-5
clone size: .

CDR3 DNA: TGTGCCAGCAGAGTCTCAGGGGGTGGCATTCAGTACTTC
CDR3 protein: CASRVSGGGIQYF
V gene: TRBV12-3/TRBV12-4
D gene: TRBD1
J gene: TRBJ2-4
clone size: .

CDR3 DNA: TGTGCCAGCAGCTTACTAGCGGGGGCGCCTTCGGAGCTGTTTTTT
CDR3 protein: CASSLLAGAPSELFF
V gene: TRBV11-2
D gene: TRBD2
J gene: TRBJ2-2
clone size: .

CDR3 DNA: TGTGCCAGCAGCTTTGGTTCCTCCTACGAGCAGTACTTC
CDR3 protein: CASSFGSSYEQYF
V gene: TRBV11-2
D gene: .
J gene: TRBJ2-7
clone size: .

CDR3 DNA: TGTGCCAGCAGCCAAGCTCGGGCAGACAATCAGCCCCAGCATTTT
CDR3 protein: CASSQARADNQPQHF
V gene: TRBV4-2
D gene: .
J gene: TRBJ1-5
clone size: .

CDR3 DNA: TGTGCCACCAGTCGCAAACCGAACACTGAAGCTTTCTTT
CDR3 protein: CATSRKPNTEAFF
V gene: TRBV24-1
D gene: .
J gene: TRBJ1-1
clone size: .

CDR3 DNA: TGTGCCAGCAGCCAATTGGGTTCACCCCTCCACTTT
CDR3 protein: CASSQLGSPLHF
V gene: TRBV14
D gene: .
J gene: TRBJ1-6
clone size: .

CDR3 DNA: TGTGCCAGCAGCTCAGGAGGGGGAAGCAATCAGCCCCAGCATTTT
CDR3 protein: CASSSGGGSNQPQHF
V gene: TRBV4-2
D gene: .
J gene: TRBJ1-5
clone size: .

CDR3 DNA: TGTGCCAGCAGTTCGGGCAGGTACAATGAGCAGTTCTTC
CDR3 protein: CASSSGRYNEQFF
V gene: TRBV12-3/TRBV12-4
D gene: .
J gene: TRBJ2-1
clone size: .

CDR3 DNA: TGTGCCTGGAGTGTACGAATTGGGGGGCCCCCCTACGAGCAGTACTTC
CDR3 protein: CAWSVRIGGPPYEQYF
V gene: TRBV30
D gene: .
J gene: TRBJ2-7
clone size: .

CDR3 DNA: TGTGCCAGCAGCTTAGTAACACAGGGGGCTGGCTACACCTTC
CDR3 protein: CASSLVTQGAGYTF
V gene: TRBV7-2
D gene: TRBD1
J gene: TRBJ1-2
clone size: .

CDR3 DNA: TGCGCCAGCAGCTTGGTCGGCTCCTACGAGCAGTACTTC
CDR3 protein: CASSLVGSYEQYF
V gene: TRBV5-1
D gene: .
J gene: TRBJ2-7
clone size: .

CDR3 DNA: TGTGCCAGCAGTCCCACAGGGAAAGGGATGAACACTGAAGCTTTCTTT
CDR3 protein: CASSPTGKGMNTEAFF
V gene: TRBV7-9
D gene: .
J gene: TRBJ1-1
clone size: .

CDR3 DNA: TGTGCCAGCAGCTTAGAGGTCAGCGGGACCCAGTACTTC
CDR3 protein: CASSLEVSGTQYF
V gene: TRBV11-2
D gene: .
J gene: TRBJ2-5
clone size: .

CDR3 DNA: TGCGCCAGCAGCCAAGTCACACGCTACGAGCAGTACTTC
CDR3 protein: CASSQVTRYEQYF
V gene: TRBV4-1
D gene: .
J gene: TRBJ2-7
clone size: .

CDR3 DNA: TGTGCCAGCACTCTTACAGGGAACGGAAACACCATATATTTT
CDR3 protein: CASTLTGNGNTIYF
V gene: TRBV21-1
D gene: .
J gene: TRBJ1-3
clone size: .

CDR3 DNA: TGTGCCAGCAGTTTATATAGGGGGGCGAGTGAAAAACTGTTTTTT
CDR3 protein: CASSLYRGASEKLFF
V gene: TRBV28
D gene: .
J gene: TRBJ1-4
clone size: .

CDR3 DNA: TGTGCCAGCAGTTTTGACGCGAACTATGGCTACACCTTC
CDR3 protein: CASSFDANYGYTF
V gene: TRBV27
D gene: .
J gene: TRBJ1-2
clone size: .